These 21 T cell receptor beta chains originate from one sample sequenced in a study of T cell responses to AZD1222 COVID-19 vaccine. Profiled with immunoSEQ multiplex PCR; TCRdb holds only in-frame clones, not every one. The sample records 150,000 or so clones, about 89% being singletons. Sequencing used peripheral blood, obtained 28 days after the second AZD1222 dose. The source of these receptors is an adult who received the AZD1222 COVID-19 vaccine.

V usage is TRBV5-1 and J usage is TRBJ2-5; 8 bases map to TRBD1. The CDR3 is 14 amino acids. The junction had 7 bases not matched to a gene; V was cut back by 4 bases and J by 5 bases. The germline gives CDR1 SGHRS, CDR2 YFSETQ. The CDR3 nucleotides are TGCGCCAGCAGCCCGCAGGGGGCTAGGGAGACCCAGTACTTC. It translates to CASSPQGARETQYF.

A note on this clone: Other nucleotide sequences from this sample produce the same CDR3. The rearrangement joins TRBV19 to TRBJ1-5, with D perhaps matching TRBD1 (5 bases). Germline loops: CDR1 LNHDA, CDR2 SQIVND (reference sequence). Trimming shortened V by 6 bases and J by 0 bases, and 9 bases separated the two germline ends. This CDR3 is built from 14 residues. CDR3 sequence: CASRGGYSNQPQHF. CDR3 sequence (DNA): TGTGCCAGTAGGGGGGGGTATAGCAATCAGCCCCAGCATTTT.

The genes are TRBV5-6 and TRBJ2-7, with D maybe TRBD2 (6 bases). Germline-derived CDR1 and CDR2 are SGHDT and YYEEEE. The V and J ends lost 0 bases and 2 bases respectively, with 15 bases between them. The length of the CDR3 is 16 residues. Here the CDR3 DNA reads TGTGCCAGCAGCTTGGGGTCGCTAGCGAGACCCTACGAGCAGTACTTC. Translating it yields CASSLGSLARPYEQYF.

The chain uses TRBV13 and TRBJ2-4; 8 nucleotides line up with TRBD1. The CDR3 runs to 17 residues. Trimming removed 5 bases from V and 6 bases from J; junction bases left unmatched: 15. In germline, CDR1 is PRHDT, CDR2 FYEKMQ (reference sequence). CDR3 region: CASSRPPLGTGGNIQYF. In nucleotides, the CDR3 is TGTGCCAGCAGCCGACCCCCCCTCGGGACAGGAGGAAACATTCAGTACTTC.

The rearrangement joins TRBV2 to TRBJ2-5; D gene uncertain. Looked up from germline, CDR1 is SNHLY and CDR2 is FYNNEI. Trimming took off 4 bases at V and 2 bases at J, with 8 bases between the two ends. The CDR3 consists of 13 residues. Here the CDR3 reads CASSVQIQETQYF. In nucleotides, the CDR3 is TGTGCCAGCAGTGTCCAGATACAAGAGACCCAGTACTTC.

The chain recombines TRBV30 with TRBJ2-7, with D possibly matching TRBD2 (6 bases). The length of the CDR3 is 11 residues. Trimming removed 3 bases at V and 7 bases at J, with 10 bases between. Germline-derived CDR1 and CDR2 are GTSNPN and SVGIG (reference sequence). Here the CDR3 DNA reads TGTGCCTGGAGCGGGGGACCGGAGCAGTACTTC. Its protein product is CAWSGGPEQYF.

V is TRBV10-3 and J is TRBJ1-5, with D maybe TRBD1 (5 bases). The CDR3 runs to 13 residues. Germline-derived CDR1 and CDR2 are ENHRY and SYGVKD. Trimming stripped 6 bases from V and 6 bases from J, with 12 bases between. The CDR3 DNA reads TGTGCCATCAGCCAGGGTATAGGTCAGCCCCAGCATTTT. Amino acids: CAISQGIGQPQHF.

The chain combines TRBV7-8 with TRBJ2-7; D is undetermined. V was cut by 7 bases and J by 1 base, with 14 bases left in between. The CDR3 is 14 residues long. Germline V CDR1 and CDR2: SGHVS, FQNEAQ. CDR3 coding DNA: TGTGCCAGCACCCTCGTCGGCGTTTCCTACGAGCAGTACTTC. Translation: CASTLVGVSYEQYF.

This clone was counted a few times. J is TRBJ2-1 and V is TRBV7-8; D is unclear. Trimming stripped 4 bases from V and 8 bases from J, with 18 bases between. CDR1 is SGHVS, CDR2 FQNEAQ, per germline. This CDR3 has 15 amino acids. The CDR3 region has the DNA TGTGCCAGCAGCTCATTCGGATTTCTCCGGGATGAGCAGTTCTTC. It specifies CASSSFGFLRDEQFF.

The chain is built from TRBV11-2 and TRBJ2-3; D may be TRBD1 (6 bases). This CDR3 has 15 residues. V was trimmed by 5 bases and J by 2 bases, leaving 14 bases between them. The germline V gene has CDR1 SGHAT and CDR2 FQNNGV. CDR3 coding DNA: TGTGCCAGCAGCCCTGGTTGGGGACACACAGATACGCAGTATTTT. The encoded protein is CASSPGWGHTDTQYF.

This clone was seen once. This chain links TRBV9 with TRBJ1-1, with a tentative D call TRBD1 (5 bases). Germline values: CDR1 SGDLS, CDR2 YYNGEE. The V and J ends lost 0 bases and 0 bases respectively, with 12 bases between them. The CDR3 extends over 16 amino acids. The CDR3 protein is CASSVALGPLNTEAFF. DNA of the CDR3: TGTGCCAGCAGCGTAGCTTTGGGGCCTCTGAACACTGAAGCTTTCTTT.

The DNA of the CDR3 is TGTGCCACCAGTGACCCGGGAGTAGCGGGGGCGAATGAGCAGTTCTTC. The encoded protein is CATSDPGVAGANEQFF. The chain employs TRBV24-1 and TRBJ2-1; 9 positions match TRBD2. The CDR3 extends over 16 amino acids. Germline CDR1 reads KGHDR; CDR2 reads SFDVKD. With V trimmed by 4 bases and J by 7 bases, 10 bases remained unmatched.

The rearrangement uses TRBV7-9 and TRBJ1-1; 10 bases map to TRBD1. The CDR3 spans 17 residues. Germline values: CDR1 SEHNR, CDR2 FQNEAQ (reference sequence). Losses at the gene ends were 0 bases for V and 0 bases for J; bases not matched to a gene: 4. The CDR3 DNA reads as TGTGCCAGCAGCTTAGCGGGGGACAGGGGCTTGAACACTGAAGCTTTCTTT. Protein product: CASSLAGDRGLNTEAFF.

The V and J genes are TRBV25-1 and TRBJ1-2, with 9 bases aligning to TRBD1. J lost 8 bases, V lost 6 bases, and 7 bases had no gene match. The CDR3 has 13 residues. Germline assignment: CDR1 MGHDK and CDR2 SYGVNS. The CDR3 DNA reads TGTGCCAGCAGCAAACAGGGGGCGAGGGGCTACACCTTC. It codes for CASSKQGARGYTF.

This chain links TRBV5-4 with TRBJ2-1; D could derive from TRBD1 or TRBD2 (5 bases each). The CDR3 runs 16 residues. V gave up 0 bases and J gave up 8 bases, with 18 bases separating them. Germline V lookup: CDR1 SGHNT, CDR2 YYREEE (reference sequence). The CDR3 sequence: CASSLGQGWRGDEQFF. The CDR3 nucleotides are TGTGCCAGCAGCTTGGGGCAGGGTTGGAGAGGGGATGAGCAGTTCTTC.

The rearrangement uses TRBV7-9 and TRBJ1-6, with D maybe TRBD1 (6 bases). There are 15 residues in the CDR3. The V gene's germline CDR1 is SEHNR and CDR2 FQNEAQ (reference sequence). The germline V and J ends were trimmed by 5 bases and 3 bases, with 11 bases remaining between them. The CDR3 DNA reads TGTGCCAGCAGCCCCAGGGGAAACTATAATTCACCCCTCCACTTT. Encoded protein: CASSPRGNYNSPLHF.

This clone was detected once. This chain joins TRBV24-1 and TRBJ2-2; tentatively, D is TRBD1 (5 bases). This CDR3 has 14 residues. The ends were cut back, 9 bases at V and 2 bases at J, with 12 bases in the middle. Germline-derived CDR1 and CDR2 are KGHDR and SFDVKD. The CDR3 reads CATQGPINTGELFF. The DNA of the CDR3 is TGTGCCACCCAGGGCCCCATAAACACCGGGGAGCTGTTTTTT.

The chain is built from TRBV7-9 and TRBJ1-2, with D unresolved. The CDR3 covers 12 residues. Germline CDR1 reads SEHNR; CDR2 reads FQNEAQ (reference sequence). V was shortened by 4 bases and J by 1 base, with 4 bases between the two germline ends. This chain's CDR3 is CASSSNNYGYTF. The CDR3 DNA reads as TGTGCCAGCAGCTCAAATAACTATGGCTACACCTTC. Supplemented by reference TRBV7-9 and TRBJ1-2, the full variable domain reads DTGVSQNPRHKITKRGQNVTFRCDPISEHNRLYWYRQTLGQGPEFLTYFQNEAQLEKSRLLSDRFSAERPKGSFSTLEIQRTEQGDSAMYLCASSSNNYGYTFGSGTRLTVV.

This clone appeared a single time. The rearrangement uses TRBV18 and TRBJ2-1; TRBD2 aligns across 8 bases. The germline CDR1 and CDR2 sequences are KGHSH and LQKENI. This CDR3 has 16 residues. Trimming removed 2 bases from V and 8 bases from J; junction bases left unmatched: 11. In DNA, the CDR3 is TGTGCCAGCTCACCAAATTCAGCGGGGGCTGGGGATGAGCAGTTCTTC. As protein: CASSPNSAGAGDEQFF.

J is TRBJ2-5 and V is TRBV6-2 or TRBV6-3, with D perhaps TRBD2 (6 bases). The CDR3 is 18 amino acids. Trimming removed 2 bases from V and 0 bases from J, with 19 bases in between. Germline V lookup: CDR1 MNHEY, CDR2 SVGEGT. Here the CDR3 reads CASSYQLRAGTDQETQYF. CDR3 DNA: TGTGCCAGCAGTTACCAATTGAGAGCGGGTACAGACCAAGAGACCCAGTACTTC.

This clone was observed once. The chain employs TRBV18 and TRBJ1-1; D gene uncertain. With 0 bases removed from V and 2 bases from J, the gap between germline ends came to 7 bases. Germline-derived CDR1 and CDR2 are KGHSH and LQKENI. The CDR3 loop spans 14 amino acids. In DNA form, the CDR3 reads TGTGCCAGCTCACCACCGAAGGGAAACACTGAAGCTTTCTTT. Encoded protein: CASSPPKGNTEAFF.